The 20 T cell receptor beta chains listed next were all sequenced from one sample in a study of a mutant IDH1 vaccine in newly diagnosed glioma. Clones were read by immunoSEQ multiplex PCR, and TCRdb kept only the in-frame ones, dropping some. The sample has 45,000 to 50,000 clones, approximately 90% seen once. Time point denoted: week 35, safety follow-up. Doses of 300 ug of mutant IDH1 20-mer peptide were given with topical imiquimod. These TCRs' antigens remain unknown. The sample in question was PBMCs, obtained from a glioma patient whose treatment included an IDH1 peptide vaccine. All receptors come from a woman in her forties with glioma.

The chain recombines TRBV19 with TRBJ1-1; D not certain. The CDR3 has 12 residues. With 4 bases removed from V and 4 bases from J, the gap between germline ends came to 7 bases. CDR1 is LNHDA and CDR2 is SQIVND in the germline V gene (reference sequence). CDR3 nucleotide sequence: TGTGCCAGTAGTAGAGGCGGCACTGAAGCTTTCTTT. Protein product: CASSRGGTEAFF.

The chain recombines TRBV7-2 with TRBJ2-5; tentative D call: TRBD1 (5 bases). V was cut by 5 bases and J by 5 bases, with 9 bases left in between. In germline, CDR1 is SGHTA, CDR2 FQGNSA. The CDR3 extends over 12 amino acids. Here the CDR3 reads CASSRGRETQYF. The CDR3 DNA follows: TGTGCCAGCAGCAGGGGTAGGGAGACCCAGTACTTC. Complete variable domain (other parts from reference TRBV7-2 and TRBJ2-5): GAGVSQSPSNKVTEKGKDVELRCDPISGHTALYWYRQSLGQGLEFLIYFQGNSAPDKSGLPSDRFSAERTGGSVSTLTIQRTQQEDSAVYLCASSRGRETQYFGPGTRLLVL.

The genes are TRBV27 and TRBJ1-1; unclear D gene. This CDR3 is built from 14 residues. Trimming shortened V by 6 bases and J by 3 bases, and 14 bases separated the two germline ends. CDR1 MNHEY and CDR2 SMNVEV come from the germline V gene (reference sequence). CDR3 nucleotide sequence: TGTGCCAGCAGGACCTCGGGGTCTTACACTGAAGCTTTCTTT. Protein product: CASRTSGSYTEAFF.

This chain links TRBV18 with TRBJ2-7; 9 bases map to TRBD1. CDR1 KGHSH and CDR2 LQKENI come from the germline V gene. This CDR3 region has 14 residues. The trim removed 5 bases at V and 7 bases at J, leaving 9 bases unmatched. CDR3 DNA sequence: TGTGCCAGCTCATCACTTCGGGACAGGGTTGAGCAGTACTTC. Its protein product is CASSSLRDRVEQYF. The whole variable domain, filled in from reference TRBV18 and TRBJ2-7, reads NAGVMQNPRHLVRRRGQEARLRCSPMKGHSHVYWYRQLPEEGLKFMVYLQKENIIDESGMPKERFSAEFPKEGPSILRIQQVVRGDSAAYFCASSSLRDRVEQYFGPGTRLTVT.

The V gene is TRBV15, the J gene TRBJ2-7; D possibly matches TRBD1 or TRBD2 (5 bases each). The CDR3 runs 14 residues. Germline CDR1 is LNHNV and CDR2 is YYDKDF (reference sequence). V lost 5 bases, J lost 4 bases, and 15 bases lay in between. CDR3 loop: CATSRSGPPYEQYF. CDR3 coding DNA: TGTGCCACCAGCCGGTCGGGACCACCTTACGAGCAGTACTTC. Drawing the rest from reference TRBV15 and TRBJ2-7, the complete variable domain is DAMVIQNPRYQVTQFGKPVTLSCSQTLNHNVMYWYQQKSSQAPKLLFHYYDKDFNNEADTPDNFQSRRPNTSFCFLDIRSPGLGDTAMYLCATSRSGPPYEQYFGPGTRLTVT.

The CDR3 DNA sequence: TGCGCCAGCAGCCATAGGGGCAACGGAGTGGGGACAGATACGCAGTATTTT. Translating it yields CASSHRGNGVGTDTQYF. The rearrangement uses TRBV4-1 and TRBJ2-3; D is perhaps TRBD1 (5 bases). This CDR3 contains 17 residues. Per the germline V gene, CDR1 is MGHRA and CDR2 is YSYEKL. The V and J ends lost 3 bases and 3 bases respectively, with 19 bases between them.

This sequence joins TRBV5-6 and TRBJ2-7, with 7 bases that match TRBD1. Germline assignment: CDR1 SGHDT and CDR2 YYEEEE. Trimming cost V 4 bases and J 0 bases; bases outside gene matches: 7. This CDR3 region has 15 residues. The CDR3 protein is CASSRTGAFSYEQYF. CDR3 bases: TGTGCCAGCAGCAGAACAGGGGCATTCTCCTACGAGCAGTACTTC. Filled out from reference TRBV5-6 and TRBJ2-7, the complete variable domain reads DAGVTQSPTHLIKTRGQQVTLRCSPKSGHDTVSWYQQALGQGPQFIFQYYEEEERQRGNFPDRFSGHQFPNYSSELNVNALLLGDSALYLCASSRTGAFSYEQYFGPGTRLTVT.

The chain employs TRBV29-1 and TRBJ1-1, with no clear D. Trimming pared 3 bases from V and 4 bases from J, leaving 0 bases between. The CDR3 spans 9 residues. Germline-derived CDR1 and CDR2 are SQVTM and ANQGSEA. CDR3 bases: TGCAGCGTTGACACTGAAGCTTTCTTT. Amino acids: CSVDTEAFF. The whole variable domain, remainder taken from reference TRBV29-1 and TRBJ1-1, is SAVISQKPSRDICQRGTSLTIQCQVDSQVTMMFWYRQQPGQSLTLIATANQGSEATYESGFVIDKFPISRPNLTFSTLTVSNMSPEDSSIYLCSVDTEAFFGQGTRLTVV.

The V gene is TRBV7-2, the J gene TRBJ2-3; D is undetermined. The length of the CDR3 is 13 residues. Deletions cut 5 bases from V and 2 bases from J, with 8 bases between. Germline CDR1 is SGHTA and CDR2 is FQGNSA. CDR3 protein: CASSRATTDTQYF. The DNA for the CDR3 is TGTGCCAGCAGCAGGGCAACCACAGATACGCAGTATTTT.

The chain links TRBV5-1 to TRBJ2-3; 11 nucleotides line up with TRBD2. J was trimmed by 6 bases and V by 2 bases; bases with no gene match: 5. CDR1 is SGHRS and CDR2 is YFSETQ in the germline V gene. This CDR3 has 15 residues. CDR3 loop: CASSFSGGASDTQYF. The CDR3 DNA reads as TGCGCCAGCAGCTTTAGCGGGGGGGCATCCGATACGCAGTATTTT.

The J gene is TRBJ1-1, the V gene TRBV27; possibly TRBD1 for D (5 bases). The V gene's germline CDR1 is MNHEY and CDR2 SMNVEV (reference sequence). This CDR3 is 13 amino acids long. Trimming pared 6 bases from V and 6 bases from J, leaving 14 bases between. CDR3 residues: CASRLPGVAEAFF. Here the CDR3 DNA reads TGTGCCAGCAGACTACCGGGGGTAGCTGAAGCTTTCTTT.

V and J are TRBV14 and TRBJ2-5; 13 bases agree with TRBD2. J gave up 5 bases and V 4 bases, and 13 bases lay outside the gene matches. The CDR3 contains 18 residues. Germline-derived CDR1 and CDR2 are SGHDN and FVKESK. CDR3 amino acids: CASSLLRPGLAGRETQYF. The CDR3 DNA is TGTGCCAGCAGCCTCCTTCGCCCGGGACTAGCGGGGAGGGAGACCCAGTACTTC.

The V and J genes are TRBV25-1 and TRBJ2-3; no definite D call. Trimming shortened V by 2 bases and J by 3 bases, and 6 bases separated the two germline ends. The CDR3 runs to 13 residues. CDR1 and CDR2 (germline): MGHDK, SYGVNS. CDR3 region: CASSEVRTDTQYF. CDR3 coding DNA: TGTGCCAGCAGTGAAGTTCGGACAGATACGCAGTATTTT.

V is TRBV6-4 and J is TRBJ2-3, with D perhaps matching TRBD2 (5 bases). Germline loops: CDR1 MRHNA, CDR2 SNTAGT. CDR3 length: 15 amino acids. V was shortened by 4 bases and J by 3 bases, with 14 bases between the two germline ends. DNA for the CDR3: TGTGCCAGCAGTGCCCGGTCCTCGGGGACAGATACGCAGTATTTT. It is translated as CASSARSSGTDTQYF.

This rearrangement joins TRBV6-1 to TRBJ2-7; D is uncertain. CDR1 is MNHNS, CDR2 SASEGT, per germline. This CDR3 has 11 residues. The V end was cut by 6 bases, the J end by 4 bases, with 7 bases between. CDR3 in amino acids: CASREIYEQYF. The CDR3, as DNA: TGTGCCAGCAGAGAAATTTACGAGCAGTACTTC.

The chain joins TRBV30 to TRBJ2-3; 11 nucleotides match TRBD2. CDR1 GTSNPN and CDR2 SVGIG come from the germline V gene (reference sequence). V shed 4 bases and J 5 bases; nucleotides not matched to a gene: 11. This CDR3 region has 16 residues. The CDR3 coding sequence is TGTGCCTGGAACCCTTTTTTTAGCGGGAGGGGAGATACGCAGTATTTT. This gives the protein CAWNPFFSGRGDTQYF.

The chain recombines TRBV5-1 with TRBJ2-2; 8 nucleotides align to TRBD1. With 7 bases clipped from V and 6 bases from J, the junction kept 11 bases outside the gene matches. This CDR3 contains 15 residues. Germline V gene data show CDR1 as SGHRS and CDR2 as YFSETQ. The CDR3 sequence: CASGGQDLHAGELFF. CDR3 DNA: TGCGCCAGCGGGGGACAGGATCTACACGCCGGGGAGCTGTTTTTT. The full variable domain, rest sourced from reference TRBV5-1 and TRBJ2-2, is KAGVTQTPRYLIKTRGQQVTLSCSPISGHRSVSWYQQTPGQGLQFLFEYFSETQRNKGNFPGRFSGRQFSNSRSEMNVSTLELGDSALYLCASGGQDLHAGELFFGEGSRLTVL.

The CDR3 loop reads CASSQEMRPSTRAAFF. CDR3 in DNA: TGCGCCAGCAGCCAAGAAATGCGGCCCTCGACCCGTGCAGCTTTCTTT. The rearrangement joins TRBV4-3 to TRBJ1-1; D gene ambiguous. V lost 0 bases and J 10 bases, leaving 21 bases between the germline ends. The germline V gene has CDR1 LGHNA and CDR2 YSLEER. CDR3 length: 16 residues.

The chain recombines TRBV18 with TRBJ1-1; 9 bases align to TRBD1. Germline CDR1 and CDR2: KGHSH and LQKENI. CDR3 size: 14 residues. V was pared by 4 bases and J by 5 bases, with 5 bases of the junction left unmatched. This chain's CDR3 is CASSLGQGITEAFF. CDR3 sequence (DNA): TGTGCCAGCTCACTGGGACAGGGAATAACTGAAGCTTTCTTT.

V is TRBV19 and J is TRBJ2-2; the match to TRBD1 covers 7 bases. The CDR3 contains 15 residues. V dropped 5 bases and J dropped 1; count of bases not matched to a gene: 4. Germline CDR1 LNHDA, CDR2 SQIVND (reference sequence). CDR3 amino acids: CASSSRDRNTGELFF. CDR3 DNA: TGTGCCAGTAGTTCCCGGGACAGGAACACCGGGGAGCTGTTTTTT.